One sample yielded the 27 T cell receptor beta chains listed below, sequenced in a study of shared clonotypes between healthy human individuals. Clones were sequenced by immunoSEQ multiplex PCR, and TCRdb holds only the in-frame ones, with some missing. This sample carries approximately 940,000 clones, over 75% of them seen once, and the ten largest clones take about 1.5%. The sequencing sample was made of memory CD4+ T cells sorted from blood. Subset noted: CD45RA-negative fraction. These receptor sequences come from a man in his late teens or twenties in good health.

The chain recombines TRBV6-5 with TRBJ2-1, with D hard to call. Germline assignment: CDR1 MNHEY and CDR2 SVGAGI. The CDR3 runs to 13 residues. V was clipped by 6 bases and J by 9 bases, with 15 bases between them. The CDR3 nucleotides are TGTGCCAGCAGATCACGGGCTCATGGTGAGCAGTTCTTC. Translated: CASRSRAHGEQFF.

For this clone: The sample has other DNA sequences that encode this CDR3 too. The V call is TRBV7-2, the J call TRBJ2-5; D gene uncertain. The germline V gene has CDR1 SGHTA and CDR2 FQGNSA. This CDR3 has 14 residues. Trimming took off 0 bases at V and 3 bases at J, with 8 bases between the two ends. The CDR3 sequence is CASSLAGTKETQYF. CDR3 bases: TGTGCCAGCAGCTTAGCGGGAACCAAAGAGACCCAGTACTTC.

In DNA, the CDR3 is TGCGCCAGCAGAAAGACCAGGGAGCATAGTGGCTACACCTTC. This gives the protein CASRKTREHSGYTF. The chain combines TRBV5-1 with TRBJ1-2; possibly TRBD1 for D (5 bases). This CDR3 contains 14 residues. Trimming left V 5 bases short and J 7 bases short, with 18 bases between. From germline, CDR1 is SGHRS and CDR2 YFSETQ.

V usage is TRBV28 and J usage is TRBJ2-5; 8 bases agree with TRBD1. This CDR3 is built from 16 residues. V dropped 6 bases and J dropped 4; count of bases not matched to a gene: 13. Germline values: CDR1 MDHEN, CDR2 SYDVKM. The CDR3 loop is CASSTNPAGGGETQYF. CDR3 bases: TGTGCCAGCAGCACAAACCCAGCAGGGGGCGGAGAGACCCAGTACTTC.

This chain links TRBV9 with TRBJ2-2; D might be TRBD1 (5 bases). This CDR3 comprises 17 residues. Germline loops: CDR1 SGDLS, CDR2 YYNGEE. Trimming removed 0 bases at V and 1 base at J, with 13 bases between. The CDR3 protein is CASSVVQGTLNTGELFF. In nucleotides, the CDR3 is TGTGCCAGCAGCGTAGTCCAGGGAACGTTGAACACCGGGGAGCTGTTTTTT.

With regard to this clone: At one end the junction does not follow the germline gene, possibly because of a read error. V usage is TRBV7-2 and J usage is TRBJ2-1; 8 bases map to TRBD2. Germline V lookup: CDR1 SGHTA, CDR2 FQGNSA. The CDR3 is made up of 14 amino acids. The CDR3, as DNA: TGTGCCAGCAGCTTCGGGGGGGCCTACGATGAGCAGTTCTTC. Its translation: CASSFGGAYDEQFF.

The chain has TRBV19 and TRBJ2-3; the match to TRBD2 covers 8 bases. The V gene end was trimmed by 3 bases and the J gene end by 4 bases; junction bases not matched to a gene: 6. Germline V gene data show CDR1 as LNHDA and CDR2 as SQIVND (reference sequence). The CDR3 sequence is 15 residues long. CDR3 residues: CASSIRGGSADTQYF. CDR3 in DNA: TGTGCCAGTAGTATTCGGGGGGGATCGGCAGATACGCAGTATTTT.

The rearrangement joins TRBV7-2 to TRBJ2-7; TRBD2 matches 7 bases. Germline V lookup: CDR1 SGHTA, CDR2 FQGNSA. V was pared by 3 bases and J by 9 bases, with 8 bases of the junction left unmatched. CDR3 length: 13 amino acids. The CDR3 sequence: CASSFSGTTVQYF. The CDR3 nucleotides are TGTGCCAGCAGCTTCTCCGGGACTACTGTGCAGTACTTC. Full variable domain (rest looked up from reference TRBV7-2 and TRBJ2-7): GAGVSQSPSNKVTEKGKDVELRCDPISGHTALYWYRQSLGQGLEFLIYFQGNSAPDKSGLPSDRFSAERTGGSVSTLTIQRTQQEDSAVYLCASSFSGTTVQYFGPGTRLTVT.

The V gene is TRBV7-2, the J gene TRBJ2-7, with D possibly matching TRBD2 (6 bases). Germline V gene lookup returns CDR1 SGHTA and CDR2 FQGNSA. V lost 1 base to trimming and J lost 4 bases, with 14 bases between them. There are 15 residues in the CDR3. The CDR3 region is CASSLGTSLGYEQYF. In DNA form, the CDR3 reads TGTGCCAGCAGCTTAGGAACTAGCCTCGGGTACGAGCAGTACTTC.

The chain recombines TRBV5-1 with TRBJ1-1, with D possibly TRBD1 on 5 matching bases. Germline CDR1 and CDR2: SGHRS and YFSETQ. The V end lost 4 bases, the J end lost 0 bases, and 13 bases lay between the germline ends. This CDR3 comprises 15 residues. CDR3 DNA: TGCGCCAGCAGCAGCCCGGGACGGATGAACACTGAAGCTTTCTTT. Encoded protein: CASSSPGRMNTEAFF.

The chain has TRBV19 and TRBJ2-5; D not resolved. Germline V gene lookup returns CDR1 LNHDA and CDR2 SQIVND (reference sequence). This CDR3 has 14 residues. V shed 2 bases and J shed 5 bases, with 12 bases lying between them. The CDR3 bases are TGTGCCAGTAGTATACGCACTGAGGCGGAGACCCAGTACTTC. Translating gives CASSIRTEAETQYF.

The V and J genes are TRBV5-1 and TRBJ2-2; D unclear. The CDR3 spans 15 residues. Per germline, CDR1 SGHRS and CDR2 YFSETQ. Trimming shortened V by 1 base and J by 4 bases, and 11 bases separated the two germline ends. CDR3 sequence reads: CASSLTNPGTGELFF. CDR3 bases: TGCGCCAGCAGCTTGACCAACCCGGGCACCGGGGAGCTGTTTTTT.

The chain combines TRBV29-1 with TRBJ1-1; tentatively, D is TRBD1 (5 bases). CDR3 length: 11 residues. The germline V and J ends were trimmed by 6 bases and 6 bases, with 11 bases remaining between them. CDR1 and CDR2 from the germline V gene are SQVTM and ANQGSEA. CDR3 residues: CSVDTLPEAFF. The CDR3 DNA reads as TGCAGCGTGGACACCCTCCCTGAAGCTTTCTTT.

In this sample, this clone turned up a few times. This may come from a read error, since a much larger clone is one base off. The CDR3 sequence: CASSIPGSYEQYF. CDR3 coding DNA: TGTGCCAGTAGTATCCCAGGCTCCTACGAGCAGTACTTC. This rearrangement joins TRBV19 to TRBJ2-5; D gene ambiguous. The tail of the sequence fits TRBJ2-7 better, so the J call may be wrong. Germline lookup yields CDR1 LNHDA and CDR2 SQIVND (reference sequence). The CDR3 is 13 amino acids.

The V gene is TRBV12-2, the J gene TRBJ2-2; no DNA check was done on the table's D call, TRBD2. TRBV12-2 is a pseudogene locus. The length of the CDR3 is 12 residues. Here the CDR3 reads CASRLVSGELFF. The CDR3 nucleotides are TGTGCAAGTCGCTTAGTTTCGGGGGAGCTGTTTTTT.

In the case of this clone: The germline gene is not matched at one end of the junction; a read error may be the cause. Other DNA sequences in this specimen translate into the identical CDR3. V usage is TRBV12-5 and J usage is TRBJ1-1, with a tentative D call TRBD1 (5 bases). This CDR3 has 13 amino acids. The germline V gene has CDR1 LGHNT and CDR2 FRNRAP. The CDR3 protein is CASGLGVNTEAFF. CDR3 bases: TGTGCTAGTGGGTTGGGGGTGAACACTGAAGCTTTCTTT.

V gene TRBV11-2 combines with J gene TRBJ1-6, with 12 bases matching TRBD1. The CDR3 has 16 residues. The V gene end was trimmed by 3 bases and the J gene end by 7 bases; junction bases not matched to a gene: 4. Germline V gene sequence: CDR1 SGHAT, CDR2 FQNNGV. The CDR3 nucleotides read TGTGCCAGCAGCTTCGGGACAGGGGGCAAAAATTCACCCCTCCACTTT. Encoded protein: CASSFGTGGKNSPLHF.

The V and J genes are TRBV5-8 and TRBJ2-7; D gene unclear. The CDR3 runs to 10 residues. Germline V gives CDR1 SGHTS, CDR2 YDEGEE. V was clipped by 4 bases and J by 5 bases, with 4 bases between them. Here the CDR3 reads CASSLNEQYF. The DNA of the CDR3 is TGTGCCAGCAGCCTTAACGAGCAGTACTTC.

Of note for this clone: The germline gene is not matched at one end of the junction; a read error may be the cause. This specimen includes other DNA sequences encoding the same CDR3. V and J are TRBV2 and TRBJ1-1; 8 nucleotides agree with TRBD1. CDR1 and CDR2 (germline): SNHLY, FYNNEI. The CDR3 extends over 14 amino acids. The DNA for the CDR3 is TGTGCCAGCAGGGAAGGGACAGGGAACACTGAAGCTTTCTTT. Its protein is CASREGTGNTEAFF.

The chain recombines TRBV28 with TRBJ1-2; D is ambiguous. The V and J ends lost 2 bases and 8 bases respectively, with 9 bases between them. This CDR3 has 12 amino acids. Germline-derived CDR1 and CDR2 are MDHEN and SYDVKM. CDR3 bases: TGTGCCAGCAGTTTACAGAGGGAGGGCTACACCTTC. Its translation is CASSLQREGYTF.

J is TRBJ1-1 and V is TRBV19, with D perhaps TRBD1 (5 bases). The germline gives CDR1 LNHDA, CDR2 SQIVND (reference sequence). The CDR3 is 19 amino acids. V gave up 4 bases and J gave up 0 bases, with 24 bases separating them. CDR3 loop: CASSRRVMTASKMNTEAFF. DNA for the CDR3: TGTGCCAGTAGTAGGAGGGTAATGACAGCGTCAAAAATGAACACTGAAGCTTTCTTT.

This clone was counted between two and nine times. Other nucleotide sequences in the sample specify the same CDR3. This sequence joins TRBV6-1 and TRBJ2-7, with 8 bases fitting TRBD1. The V segment lost 2 bases and the J segment 4 bases; nucleotides outside the gene matches: 7. CDR1 is MNHNS and CDR2 is SASEGT in the germline V gene. CDR3 length: 15 residues. The CDR3 spells CASSEMGTGGYEQYF. The CDR3, as DNA: TGTGCCAGCAGTGAAATGGGGACAGGAGGGTACGAGCAGTACTTC.

CDR3 in amino acids: CASSFFGGQKNTGELFF. The CDR3 DNA sequence: TGTGCCAGCAGCTTTTTCGGGGGACAGAAGAACACCGGGGAGCTGTTTTTT. The chain recombines TRBV11-3 with TRBJ2-2; weak D call: TRBD1 (7 bases). Trimming took 3 bases from V and 1 from J, leaving 15 bases between them. Germline V gene sequence: CDR1 SGHNT, CDR2 YENEEA. The CDR3 is 17 amino acids.

The chain recombines TRBV9 with TRBJ2-3; 7 bases are shared with TRBD1. J lost 1 base, V lost 3 bases, and 2 bases had no gene match. There are 14 residues in the CDR3. Looked up from germline, CDR1 is SGDLS and CDR2 is YYNGEE. DNA for the CDR3: TGTGCCAGCAGCGGGGACAGAGGCACAGATACGCAGTATTTT. Translating gives CASSGDRGTDTQYF.

The chain links TRBV4-1 to TRBJ1-2; TRBD1 agrees at 7 bases. This CDR3 has 14 amino acids. Germline CDR1 is MGHRA and CDR2 is YSYEKL. After removal of 1 base from V and 8 bases from J, the junction contained 7 bases not matched to a gene. The CDR3 DNA reads TGCGCCAGCAGCCAAGCAGGGGGGAGCTACGGCTACACCTTC. Encoded protein: CASSQAGGSYGYTF.

This clone was seen more than once but under ten times. J is TRBJ1-6 and V is TRBV14; TRBD1 agrees at 8 bases. Trimming at V came to 4 bases and at J to 7 bases, leaving 6 bases not matched to a gene. The CDR3 contains 15 residues. The germline CDR1 and CDR2 sequences are SGHDN and FVKESK. The CDR3 DNA follows: TGTGCCAGCAGCCGAGACAGGGGTAGGAATTCACCCCTCCACTTT. Translation: CASSRDRGRNSPLHF.

V and J are TRBV5-1 and TRBJ1-1; tentative D call: TRBD1 (6 bases). Germline values: CDR1 SGHRS, CDR2 YFSETQ. The CDR3 runs to 15 residues. Trimming took 1 base from V and 5 from J, leaving 15 bases between them. The CDR3 here is CASSLRTASDTEAFF. The CDR3 DNA is TGCGCCAGCAGCTTGCGGACAGCCTCGGATACTGAAGCTTTCTTT.